This T cell receptor beta chain appears in the sequencing data of a study of T-cell reconstitution after alpha-beta-depleted transplantation in children. Study-wide results and limits: Diversity and T-cell counts at one year after transplant derived mostly from new T cells. Surviving recipient T cells and thymic progenitors underlay high day-60 TCRbeta diversity in some patients.

On this clonotype itself: Its specificity is not known.

Germline V CDR1 and CDR2: SGHRS, YFSETQ. Losses at the gene ends were 5 bases for V and 10 bases for J; bases not matched to a gene: 18. The CDR3 has 16 amino acids. TCRbeta library preparation incorporated unique molecular identifiers. One entry per CDR3 protein, called by TCRdb with MiXCR from the PCR reads. The sample lists approximately 500,000 distinct CDR3 sequences, approximately 30% seen once, with under 45% in the top ten. This rearrangement joins TRBV5-1 to TRBJ2-3, with TRBD2 matching 8 bases. The TCR originated in a boy in the first two years of life with Wiskott-Aldrich syndrome, due to receive a stem cell transplant. This specimen was PBMCs, taken before TCRalphabeta/CD19-depleted stem cell transplant. The CDR3 reads CASSFSSGQPPVSQYF. In nucleotides, the CDR3 is TGCGCCAGCAGTTTTTCTAGCGGGCAGCCTCCAGTCTCGCAGTATTTT.